The rows below give T cell receptor beta chains drawn from one sample of a study of neoadjuvant nivolumab and ipilimumab in lung cancer. Sequencing used immunoSEQ multiplex PCR; TCRdb keeps in-frame clones, though not all of them. The sample consists of approximately 30,000 clones, 82% of them appearing once. The sequencing here drew on tumor tissue, taken after neoadjuvant nivolumab, alone or with ipilimumab, at or shortly before surgery. All receptors derive from an adult with non-small cell lung cancer. CDR3s include the opening cysteine and the closing phenylalanine or tryptophan. D genes are given only for firm matches. Part of the rows lack a size; the others show once, few, many or a class for expanded clones.

j_call d_call cdr3_length clone_size v_call cdr3_aa cdr3_nt
TRBJ1-1 NA 13 NA TRBV7-3 CASSFTGGSEAFF TGTGCCAGCAGCTTCACTGGGGGGAGTGAAGCTTTCTTT
TRBJ2-3 TRBD1 14 NA TRBV2 CASRGYRGADTQYF TGTGCCAGCCGCGGGTACAGGGGGGCAGATACGCAGTATTTT
TRBJ1-1 NA 13 once TRBV5-1 CASSLTSNTEAFF TGCGCCAGCAGCTTGACCTCGAACACTGAAGCTTTCTTT
TRBJ2-7 NA 11 NA TRBV7-8 CASSPAYEQYF TGTGCCAGCAGCCCCGCCTACGAGCAGTACTTC
TRBJ2-2 NA 13 once TRBV5-1 CASSTDLTGELFF TGCGCCAGCAGCACCGATCTTACCGGGGAGCTGTTTTTT
TRBJ2-3 NA 13 NA TRBV18 CASSPRSFYTQYF TGTGCCAGCTCACCAAGATCCTTCTATACGCAGTATTTT
TRBJ2-7 NA 14 NA TRBV10-1 CASSESARGYEQYF TGCGCCAGCAGTGAGTCAGCCAGGGGCTACGAGCAGTACTTC
TRBJ2-2 NA 14 NA TRBV18 CASSREDRTGELFF TGTGCCAGCTCACGGGAGGACAGGACCGGGGAGCTGTTTTTT
TRBJ1-2 NA 15 NA TRBV9 CASSVGVSENYGYTF TGTGCCAGCAGCGTAGGAGTCTCAGAGAACTATGGCTACACCTTC
TRBJ2-7 TRBD1 14 NA TRBV18 CASSPRTGGNEQYF TGTGCCAGCTCACCCCGGACAGGGGGCAACGAGCAGTACTTC
TRBJ2-3 TRBD1 16 NA TRBV19 CASRERQGANRDTQYF TGTGCCAGTAGGGAACGGCAGGGGGCGAACAGGGATACGCAGTATTTT
TRBJ2-5 NA 11 NA TRBV20-1 CSAREYETQYF TGCAGTGCTAGAGAGTACGAGACCCAGTACTTC
TRBJ1-1 NA 12 NA TRBV9 CASSVGTGEAFF TGTGCCAGCAGCGTAGGAACAGGGGAAGCTTTCTTT